Listed below are T cell receptor beta chains from one sample, sequenced in a study of glioma-infiltrating T cells. One entry per CDR3 protein results from TCRdb running MiXCR on the multiplex PCR reads. The data contain under 200,000 distinct CDR3 sequences, over 30% of them singletons. Sequences were obtained from glioma tissue, nonneoplastic brain tissue, or PBMCs (not recorded which). The receptor source for this set is a human donor with low-grade glioma or glioblastoma, undergoing nonglioma brain surgery, or in good health (not recorded which). Both conserved end residues are part of each CDR3. The order of the fields is V gene, D gene, CDR3 length, J gene, clone size, CDR3 DNA, CDR3 protein. D genes are given only for firm matches. Where a row states a size, it is once, few, many or the class of an expanded clone; other rows omit it.

V gene: TRBV19; D gene: .; CDR3 length: 15; J gene: TRBJ2-7; clone size: few; CDR3 DNA: TGTGCCAGTAGTATAGATCGTGGGACTCTCATCGAGCAGTACTTC; CDR3 protein: CASSIDRGTLIEQYF
V gene: TRBV4-2; D gene: .; CDR3 length: 14; J gene: TRBJ2-7; clone size: .; CDR3 DNA: TGTGCCAGCAGAGGGGGTCTAGGATCCTACGAGCAGTACTTC; CDR3 protein: CASRGGLGSYEQYF
V gene: TRBV12-3/TRBV12-4; D gene: .; CDR3 length: 15; J gene: TRBJ2-1; clone size: many; CDR3 DNA: TGTGCCAGCAGTTCAGTAAGCGGCTCCTACAATGAGCAGTTCTTC; CDR3 protein: CASSSVSGSYNEQFF
V gene: TRBV7-2; D gene: TRBD2; CDR3 length: 16; J gene: TRBJ2-5; clone size: many; CDR3 DNA: TGTGCCAGCAGCCCATCCCTAGCGGGAGTGGGCGAGACCCAGTACTTC; CDR3 protein: CASSPSLAGVGETQYF
V gene: TRBV29-1; D gene: .; CDR3 length: 13; J gene: TRBJ1-1; clone size: many; CDR3 DNA: TGCAGCGTTGAGGAGACATCGAACACTGAAGCTTTCTTT; CDR3 protein: CSVEETSNTEAFF
V gene: TRBV7-3; D gene: .; CDR3 length: 12; J gene: TRBJ2-1; clone size: many; CDR3 DNA: TGTGCCAGCAGCTTGGCATTGGGTGAGCAGTTCTTC; CDR3 protein: CASSLALGEQFF
V gene: TRBV20-1; D gene: TRBD1; CDR3 length: 18; J gene: TRBJ1-4; clone size: many; CDR3 DNA: TGCAGTGCTAGAGGCTTTGGGGCAGGGGGCGAGATTGGGGAAAAACTGTTTTTT; CDR3 protein: CSARGFGAGGEIGEKLFF
V gene: TRBV6-2/TRBV6-3; D gene: .; CDR3 length: 16; J gene: TRBJ2-1; clone size: .; CDR3 DNA: TGTGCCAGCAGTTACCAGCCTAGCGTGGTAAACAATGAGCAGTTCTTC; CDR3 protein: CASSYQPSVVNNEQFF
V gene: TRBV27; D gene: .; CDR3 length: 15; J gene: TRBJ2-3; clone size: many; CDR3 DNA: TGTGCCAGCAGTTTCTTCCTAGCGTCTACAGATACGCAGTATTTT; CDR3 protein: CASSFFLASTDTQYF
V gene: TRBV7-9; D gene: .; CDR3 length: 12; J gene: TRBJ2-7; clone size: many; CDR3 DNA: TGTGCCAGCAGCTTAGTTCCTTACGAGCAGTACTTC; CDR3 protein: CASSLVPYEQYF